This paragraph reports one TCR beta chain. As yet, its antigen is unknown. These data come from a study of T cell responses to AZD1222 COVID-19 vaccine. Study findings and constraints: After two AZD1222 doses, spike-specific TCR breadth and depth rose versus day 0. White British ancestry dominated among donors, who included more females, and clonal diversity was possibly underestimated. The peak T cell response came first, and repertoires were sampled only after it.

Some clones are missing from TCRdb's copy, which holds only in-frame ones; the method was immunoSEQ multiplex PCR. Of 80,000 or so clones in the sample, more than 85% were seen once. V dropped 0 bases and J dropped 1; count of bases not matched to a gene: 7. The CDR3 contains 18 residues. The germline CDR1 and CDR2 sequences are LNHNV and YYDKDF (reference sequence). The genes are TRBV15 and TRBJ2-7; 12 bases align to TRBD1. Specimen: peripheral blood, collected 28 days after the second AZD1222 dose. The source is an adult who received the AZD1222 COVID-19 vaccine. The DNA for the CDR3 is TGTGCCACCAGCAGAGATCTGCCGGGACAGGGGGCATCCTACGAGCAGTACTTC. Translated: CATSRDLPGQGASYEQYF.